Here is one T cell receptor beta chain with its context. Antigen: not known. The data were obtained in a study of blood T cells in healthy people across ages. Study-level information: Template switching caught about one barcoded beta molecule for each two T cells.

Study results and limitations: More naive CD4+ cells and higher diversity were found in long-lived than in aged donors.

The germline V gene has CDR1 LGHNA and CDR2 YSLEER. This CDR3 region has 15 residues. V shed 0 bases and J 3 bases; nucleotides not matched to a gene: 2. It was with a sample-barcoded 5' primer and a J-beta primer mix that a second PCR of roughly 7 to 12 cycles was run. Each TCR beta cDNA got a 12-nucleotide random molecular identifier. TCRdb ran MiXCR on the 5' RACE reads and lists one entry per CDR3 protein. Of 1.5 million to 2 million distinct CDR3 sequences in the sample, 49% were seen once. The sequence was obtained from a woman between 35 and 50 years old in good health. The sample consisted of blood. V gene TRBV4-3 combines with J gene TRBJ1-1, with 9 bases identical to TRBD1. The CDR3 DNA sequence: TGCGCCAGCAGCCAAGAAGACAGGGGGGACACTGAAGCTTTCTTT. This gives the protein CASSQEDRGDTEAFF.